This TCR beta chain was sequenced for a study of cytomegalovirus exposure and HLA in healthy donors. This CDR3 comprises 12 residues. Germline CDR1 MDHEN, CDR2 SYDVKM. Trimming stripped 7 bases from V and 8 bases from J, with 11 bases between. Overall study findings and caveats: Altogether, some 170 TCR beta chains were recorded as cytomegalovirus-associated. For TCR beta chains, V- and J-gene trimming was later linked to a missense DCLRE1C variant. What a later analysis reportedly showed was that an Asian-associated ancestry cluster had fewer N-insertions than the roughly 700-donor mean.

In regard to this clone: Its antigen is not known.

PCR was performed using 60 Vbeta and 13 Jbeta primers. Assay used: immunoSEQ multiplex PCR; TCRdb lists only in-frame clones, some missing. The data show over 130,000 clones, more than 55% seen once. Sequencing was carried out using PBMCs. The V call is TRBV28, the J call TRBJ1-4, with D perhaps matching TRBD1 (6 bases). The TCR was taken from a woman between 55 and 75 years old in good health and CMV-seronegative. The CDR3 sequence is CASKGVREKLFF. CDR3 sequence (DNA): TGTGCCAGCAAGGGGGTTAGGGAAAAACTGTTTTTT.